The 30 T cell receptor beta chains below were found in one sample sequenced in a study of cytotoxic CD8 clonotypes in ibrutinib-treated CLL. Profiled with immunoSEQ multiplex PCR; TCRdb holds only in-frame clones, not every one. The table lists 130,000 or so clones, roughly 88% of them singletons, with 2% to 2.5% in the top ten. The material sequenced was PBMCs, taken after 24 months of ibrutinib treatment. These receptors were obtained from a human donor with chronic lymphocytic leukemia.

This clone was recorded a few times. The chain carries TRBV5-8 and TRBJ1-4; D not certain. CDR3 length: 12 amino acids. The V end was cut by 4 bases, the J end by 8 bases, with 9 bases between. Germline V gene sequence: CDR1 SGHTS, CDR2 YDEGEE. In DNA form, the CDR3 reads TGTGCCAGCAGCCCCCCCGGGGAAAAACTGTTTTTT. As protein: CASSPPGEKLFF. The full variable domain, with the rest looked up from reference TRBV5-8 and TRBJ1-4, is EAGVTQSPTHLIKTRGQQATLRCSPISGHTSVYWYQQALGLGLQFLLWYDEGEERNRGNFPPRFSGRQFPNYSSELNVNALELEDSALYLCASSPPGEKLFFGSGTQLSVL.

The chain joins TRBV6-5 to TRBJ1-2; 8 bases line up with TRBD1. The germline V gene encodes CDR1 MNHEY and CDR2 SVGAGI. Trimming removed 6 bases from V and 6 bases from J; junction bases left unmatched: 12. CDR3 length: 15 residues. CDR3 loop: CASSNTGGFMNGYTF. Here the CDR3 DNA reads TGTGCCAGCAGCAATACAGGGGGGTTTATGAATGGCTACACCTTC.

CDR3 nucleotide sequence: TGTGCCAGCAGCCCCGTCGATGTCCTGAACACTGAAGCTTTCTTT. Translating gives CASSPVDVLNTEAFF. V gene TRBV5-6 combines with J gene TRBJ1-1, with unresolved D. The CDR3 is 15 residues long. Germline lookup yields CDR1 SGHDT and CDR2 YYEEEE. Trimming left V 4 bases short and J 0 bases short, with 13 bases between. Based on the CDR3 plus reference TRBV5-6 and TRBJ1-1, the full variable domain is DAGVTQSPTHLIKTRGQQVTLRCSPKSGHDTVSWYQQALGQGPQFIFQYYEEEERQRGNFPDRFSGHQFPNYSSELNVNALLLGDSALYLCASSPVDVLNTEAFFGQGTRLTVV.

The chain links TRBV5-6 to TRBJ2-7; D is perhaps TRBD2 (5 bases). The germline V gene has CDR1 SGHDT and CDR2 YYEEEE. V shed 6 bases and J shed 5 bases, with 15 bases lying between them. The length of the CDR3 is 13 residues. DNA for the CDR3: TGTGCCAGCAACCGGCGGGCGTGGCACGAGCAGTACTTC. Protein: CASNRRAWHEQYF.

This clone was seen only once. The chain has TRBV6-6 and TRBJ2-1, with D possibly TRBD2 on 6 matching bases. CDR3 size: 15 residues. Between the trimmed V and J ends, which lost 2 bases and 6 bases, there was a span of 14 bases. The germline CDR1 and CDR2 sequences are MNHNY and SVGAGI (reference sequence). The CDR3 region is CASSYGGSGSNEQFF. The CDR3 DNA reads as TGTGCCAGCAGTTACGGGGGGTCGGGGTCCAATGAGCAGTTCTTC.

The chain combines TRBV27 with TRBJ1-5; 7 bases line up with TRBD1. Losses at the gene ends were 4 bases for V and 6 bases for J; bases not matched to a gene: 6. This CDR3 has 14 residues. Germline V gene sequence: CDR1 MNHEY, CDR2 SMNVEV (reference sequence). The CDR3 region has the DNA TGTGCCAGCAGTTCCACGACAGGGATTCAGCCCCAGCATTTT. This translates into CASSSTTGIQPQHF.

The chain couples TRBV28 to TRBJ1-2, with unresolved D. This CDR3 is built from 12 residues. CDR1 and CDR2 from the germline V gene are MDHEN and SYDVKM. Trimming pared 6 bases from V and 5 bases from J, leaving 10 bases between. The CDR3 sequence is CASSPNFYGYTF. CDR3 nucleotide sequence: TGTGCCAGCAGCCCGAATTTTTATGGCTACACCTTC.

The chain couples TRBV7-2 to TRBJ2-1, with unresolved D. The CDR3 is made up of 13 amino acids. Germline V gene sequence: CDR1 SGHTA, CDR2 FQGNSA. Trimming cost V 5 bases and J 0 bases, with 5 bases left between them. The CDR3 here is CASSASSYNEQFF. As DNA, the CDR3 is TGTGCCAGCAGCGCGAGCTCCTACAATGAGCAGTTCTTC.

The rearrangement uses TRBV28 and TRBJ1-2; D remains ambiguous. The CDR3 contains 12 residues. V lost 5 bases to trimming and J lost 4 bases, with 8 bases between them. CDR1 is MDHEN, CDR2 SYDVKM, per germline. The CDR3 reads CASSTGPYGYTF. The CDR3 DNA is TGTGCCAGCAGTACCGGACCCTATGGCTACACCTTC.

V gene TRBV10-3 combines with J gene TRBJ2-2, with unresolved D. There are 13 residues in the CDR3. CDR1 and CDR2 from the germline V gene are ENHRY and SYGVKD. V dropped 6 bases and J dropped 1 base, with 6 bases sitting between them. The CDR3 is CAISPENTGELFF. Here the CDR3 DNA reads TGTGCCATCAGCCCAGAGAACACCGGGGAGCTGTTTTTT.

This clone was detected a few times. The chain joins TRBV4-1 to TRBJ2-7, with 8 bases aligning to TRBD1. Trimming at V came to 1 base and at J to 4 bases, leaving 6 bases not matched to a gene. There are 15 residues in the CDR3. CDR1 MGHRA and CDR2 YSYEKL come from the germline V gene. The CDR3 bases are TGCGCCAGCAGCCAAGCCACAGGGGGTCAATACGAGCAGTACTTC. This translates into CASSQATGGQYEQYF.

In DNA, the CDR3 is TGCGCCAGCAGCTTGGCCCTAGTAACAGTGGACACTGAAGCTTTCTTT. This codes for CASSLALVTVDTEAFF. V is TRBV5-1 and J is TRBJ1-1; no clear D gene. CDR1 is SGHRS, CDR2 YFSETQ, per germline. CDR3 length: 16 residues. Trimming removed 0 bases from V and 3 bases from J, with 15 bases in between.

The rearrangement uses TRBV7-2 and TRBJ2-1; 10 nucleotides align to TRBD2. There are 16 residues in the CDR3. Germline V gene sequence: CDR1 SGHTA, CDR2 FQGNSA. With V trimmed by 4 bases and J by 2 bases, 5 bases remained unmatched. DNA for the CDR3: TGTGCCAGCAGCTCCTATCTAGCGGGAGCCTACAATGAGCAGTTCTTC. This translates into CASSSYLAGAYNEQFF.

The genes are TRBV30 and TRBJ1-5; D unresolved. This CDR3 has 14 amino acids. V was cut by 0 bases and J by 4 bases, with 10 bases left in between. Germline lookup yields CDR1 GTSNPN and CDR2 SVGIG (reference sequence). In DNA form, the CDR3 reads TGTGCCTGGAGTGTACTTAGGGAAAATCAGCCCCAGCATTTT. Protein product: CAWSVLRENQPQHF.

The V and J genes are TRBV6-4 and TRBJ1-2; no firm D call. Trimming pared 2 bases from V and 0 bases from J, leaving 7 bases between. The CDR3 consists of 14 residues. Germline V lookup: CDR1 MRHNA, CDR2 SNTAGT. In DNA form, the CDR3 reads TGTGCCAGCAGTGACGGCAAAGCTAACTATGGCTACACCTTC. Translating it yields CASSDGKANYGYTF.

The sample holds a few counts of this clone. The chain recombines TRBV4-1 with TRBJ2-7; D is ambiguous. Germline CDR1 and CDR2: MGHRA and YSYEKL. V was shortened by 0 bases and J by 6 bases, with 6 bases between the two germline ends. CDR3 length: 12 amino acids. CDR3: CASSQEKGEQYF. Written as DNA, the CDR3 is TGCGCCAGCAGCCAAGAAAAGGGCGAGCAGTACTTC.

The rearrangement uses TRBV6-5 and TRBJ1-2; no definite D call. V was shortened by 0 bases and J by 2 bases, with 10 bases between the two germline ends. Looked up from germline, CDR1 is MNHEY and CDR2 is SVGAGI. CDR3 length: 15 residues. The CDR3 here is CASSYSRTGNYGYTF. The CDR3 DNA follows: TGTGCCAGCAGTTACTCGAGGACGGGGAACTATGGCTACACCTTC.

This sequence joins TRBV23-1 and TRBJ2-2, with TRBD1 as a possible D gene (6 bases). TRBV23-1 has ORF status, its function being uncertain. V gave up 7 bases and J gave up 0 bases, with 12 bases separating them. This CDR3 region has 15 residues. The CDR3 DNA follows: TGCGCCAGCAAGGTAAGGACAGCGAACACCGGGGAGCTGTTTTTT. This gives the protein CASKVRTANTGELFF.

CDR3 region: CASSLIQGRGNEQFF. CDR3 sequence (DNA): TGTGCCAGCAGCTTAATCCAGGGGAGGGGGAATGAGCAGTTCTTC. The chain is built from TRBV11-2 and TRBJ2-1; D perhaps matches TRBD2 (7 bases). The CDR3 runs 15 residues. With 2 bases removed from V and 7 bases from J, the gap between germline ends came to 15 bases. Germline V gene lookup returns CDR1 SGHAT and CDR2 FQNNGV.

CDR3 residues: CASRSGLAYNEQFF. The CDR3 nucleotides are TGTGCCAGCAGATCGGGACTAGCATACAATGAGCAGTTCTTC. This chain joins TRBV2 and TRBJ2-1; TRBD2 agrees at 9 bases. The J segment lost 4 bases and the V segment lost 6 bases, leaving 4 bases of the junction unmatched. Germline V gene sequence: CDR1 SNHLY, CDR2 FYNNEI. The CDR3 has 14 amino acids.

V and J are TRBV28 and TRBJ1-1; D uncertain. Between the trimmed V and J ends, which lost 6 bases and 2 bases, there was a span of 13 bases. The CDR3 consists of 14 residues. Per germline, CDR1 MDHEN and CDR2 SYDVKM. Here the CDR3 reads CASSALGLNTEAFF. In nucleotides, the CDR3 is TGTGCCAGCAGCGCCCTCGGGCTTAACACTGAAGCTTTCTTT.

The chain has TRBV19 and TRBJ1-2, with D tentatively TRBD1 (5 bases). The CDR3 has 15 amino acids. The germline CDR1 and CDR2 sequences are LNHDA and SQIVND (reference sequence). The V and J ends lost 8 bases and 3 bases respectively, with 19 bases between them. The DNA of the CDR3 is TGTGCCAGTCTCGATGGGAGGGGCCGCCACTATGGCTACACCTTC. This encodes CASLDGRGRHYGYTF.

The J gene is TRBJ2-2, the V gene TRBV4-1; 9 bases agree with TRBD1. V trimming: 2 bases; J trimming: 6 bases; junction bases outside the gene matches: 4. Germline values: CDR1 MGHRA, CDR2 YSYEKL. The CDR3 contains 15 residues. The CDR3: CASSQQTGGAGELFF. DNA of the CDR3: TGCGCCAGCAGCCAACAGACAGGGGGGGCCGGGGAGCTGTTTTTT.

V is TRBV5-1 and J is TRBJ2-1; TRBD1 matches at 9 bases. Germline loops: CDR1 SGHRS, CDR2 YFSETQ. V shed 4 bases and J 4 bases; nucleotides not matched to a gene: 6. This CDR3 is built from 15 residues. The DNA of the CDR3 is TGCGCCAGCAGCCCGAACGACAGGGGGTACAATGAGCAGTTCTTC. Encoded protein: CASSPNDRGYNEQFF.

The rearrangement links TRBV29-1 to TRBJ1-4; D possibly corresponds to TRBD1 (5 bases). V dropped 7 bases and J dropped 5 bases, with 11 bases sitting between them. This CDR3 comprises 12 residues. Germline V lookup: CDR1 SQVTM, CDR2 ANQGSEA. CDR3 region: CSAVEGNEKLFF. CDR3 in DNA: TGCAGCGCAGTCGAGGGGAATGAAAAACTGTTTTTT.

The chain employs TRBV6-1 and TRBJ2-5; TRBD1 or TRBD2 may be the D gene (5 bases each). The CDR3 is made up of 13 amino acids. The ends were cut back, 6 bases at V and 1 base at J, with 9 bases in the middle. Germline CDR1 is MNHNS and CDR2 is SASEGT. As DNA, the CDR3 is TGTGCCAGCAGCATGGGGACCCAAGAGACCCAGTACTTC. Amino acids: CASSMGTQETQYF.

The CDR3 region has the DNA TGTGCCAGCAGCTTAGACAGGGGAGGTGCGGAGACCCAGTACTTC. As protein: CASSLDRGGAETQYF. V is TRBV7-2 and J is TRBJ2-5, with D possibly matching TRBD1 (7 bases). This CDR3 contains 15 residues. Trimming stripped 1 base from V and 5 bases from J, with 14 bases between. Germline V gene lookup returns CDR1 SGHTA and CDR2 FQGNSA.

The chain recombines TRBV7-2 with TRBJ2-3; 8 bases map to TRBD1. Trimming at V came to 5 bases and at J to 3 bases, leaving 10 bases not matched to a gene. The CDR3 loop spans 16 amino acids. Germline V CDR1 and CDR2: SGHTA, FQGNSA. CDR3 coding DNA: TGTGCCAGCAGCCTCGTTGCAGGGGGCGCGACAGATACGCAGTATTTT. Residues: CASSLVAGGATDTQYF. Full variable domain (remainder filled in from reference TRBV7-2 and TRBJ2-3): GAGVSQSPSNKVTEKGKDVELRCDPISGHTALYWYRQSLGQGLEFLIYFQGNSAPDKSGLPSDRFSAERTGGSVSTLTIQRTQQEDSAVYLCASSLVAGGATDTQYFGPGTRLTVL.

The V gene is TRBV7-2, the J gene TRBJ1-1, with D possibly TRBD1 on 5 matching bases. CDR1 is SGHTA and CDR2 is FQGNSA in the germline V gene. The CDR3 spans 13 residues. Trimming left V 6 bases short and J 1 base short, with 9 bases between. In DNA form, the CDR3 reads TGTGCCAGCAGAAGACAGCGGAACACTGAAGCTTTCTTT. It codes for CASRRQRNTEAFF.

The chain has TRBV7-2 and TRBJ2-5; 9 bases match TRBD1. V lost 2 bases to trimming and J lost 6 bases; unmatched junction nucleotides: 10. The CDR3 is 16 amino acids. Germline V CDR1 and CDR2: SGHTA, FQGNSA. The CDR3 protein is CASSLTGTGIGKTQYF. CDR3 nucleotides: TGTGCCAGCAGCTTAACCGGGACAGGGATTGGGAAGACCCAGTACTTC. Drawing the rest from reference TRBV7-2 and TRBJ2-5, the complete variable domain is GAGVSQSPSNKVTEKGKDVELRCDPISGHTALYWYRQSLGQGLEFLIYFQGNSAPDKSGLPSDRFSAERTGGSVSTLTIQRTQQEDSAVYLCASSLTGTGIGKTQYFGPGTRLLVL.